This TCR beta chain was identified in a study of T cells of healthy individuals. TCRdb reprocessed the 5' RACE reads with MiXCR, giving one entry per CDR3 protein. The data show 55,000 to 65,000 distinct CDR3 sequences, 15% to 20% seen once. The sample holds many counts of this clonotype. This CDR3 contains 14 residues. Germline CDR1 is SNHLY and CDR2 is FYNNEI. The germline V and J ends were trimmed by 2 bases and 5 bases, with 12 bases remaining between them. This sequence originates from a human donor in good health. This chain joins TRBV2 and TRBJ1-1; D is unclear. The CDR3 DNA is TGTGCCAGCAGTGAACCTTACTATGGGACTGAAGCTTTCTTT. This encodes CASSEPYYGTEAFF.